Shown below are 17 T cell receptor beta chains from a single sample sequenced in a study of blood T cell repertoires in COVID-19. The assay was immunoSEQ multiplex PCR, and TCRdb's table has in-frame clones only and misses some. This table holds around 500,000 clones, less than 90% found once. The sample was PBMCs or T cells enriched from blood (not recorded which). These receptors were taken from a woman in her fifties or sixties who had recovered from COVID-19.

The V and J genes are TRBV6-5 and TRBJ2-7; 9 nucleotides line up with TRBD1. The CDR3 covers 15 residues. The V gene end was trimmed by 2 bases and the J gene end by 3 bases; junction bases not matched to a gene: 5. Germline lookup yields CDR1 MNHEY and CDR2 SVGAGI. The CDR3 protein is CASSYRTGDIYEQYF. In nucleotides, the CDR3 is TGTGCCAGCAGTTACCGGACAGGGGACATCTACGAGCAGTACTTC.

This clone was seen just once. This rearrangement joins TRBV19 to TRBJ1-1, with D possibly being TRBD1 (5 bases). Per germline, CDR1 LNHDA and CDR2 SQIVND (reference sequence). The length of the CDR3 is 12 residues. V dropped 5 bases and J dropped 4 bases, with 8 bases sitting between them. The CDR3 DNA follows: TGTGCCAGTAGTCGGGGGTTCACTGAAGCTTTCTTT. Translation gives CASSRGFTEAFF.

The rearrangement links TRBV13 to TRBJ2-2; no clear D. V lost 1 base and J lost 5, with 5 bases in between. Germline CDR1 and CDR2: PRHDT and FYEKMQ (reference sequence). The CDR3 sequence is 13 residues long. The CDR3 DNA sequence: TGTGCCAGCAGCTTAGTCTCGACCGGGGAGCTGTTTTTT. It specifies CASSLVSTGELFF. The entire variable domain, with the rest obtained from reference TRBV13 and TRBJ2-2, is as follows: AAGVIQSPRHLIKEKRETATLKCYPIPRHDTVYWYQQGPGQDPQFLISFYEKMQSDKGSIPDRFSAQQFSDYHSELNMSSLELGDSALYFCASSLVSTGELFFGEGSRLTVL.

J is TRBJ1-5 and V is TRBV27, with a possible D match to TRBD1 (6 bases). CDR1 MNHEY and CDR2 SMNVEV come from the germline V gene (reference sequence). V lost 4 bases and J 10 bases, leaving 20 bases between the germline ends. The CDR3 runs to 15 residues. CDR3 bases: TGTGCCAGCAGTTCGTCAGGGGTTCCAATCAGCCCCCAGCATTTT. Its protein is CASSSSGVPISPQHF.

Comments on this clone: Relative to the germline gene, one junction end is altered; a read error may explain this. The V gene is TRBV5-1, the J gene TRBJ2-3, with 8 bases aligning to TRBD1. This CDR3 has 17 residues. CDR1 and CDR2 from the germline V gene are SGHRS and YFSETQ. The CDR3 DNA follows: TGCGCCAGCAGCTTGGGGACAGGGTTACTTATCACAAATACGCAGTATTTT. It translates to CASSLGTGLLITNTQYF.

The gene calls are TRBV5-4 and TRBJ1-2; D is uncertain. Germline V gene sequence: CDR1 SGHNT, CDR2 YYREEE (reference sequence). V lost 1 base and J 5 bases, leaving 9 bases between the germline ends. The CDR3 spans 13 residues. The DNA of the CDR3 is TGTGCCAGCAGCTTGAGTTCCGGTTATGGCTACACCTTC. It specifies CASSLSSGYGYTF.

The chain is built from TRBV5-1 and TRBJ2-1, with 13 bases identical to TRBD2. Germline values: CDR1 SGHRS, CDR2 YFSETQ. The CDR3 sequence is 15 residues long. With V trimmed by 0 bases and J by 10 bases, 4 bases remained unmatched. CDR3 DNA sequence: TGCGCCAGCAGCTTGGGACTAGCGGGGGGTTCGGAGCAGTTCTTC. Residues: CASSLGLAGGSEQFF.

This chain connects TRBV6-5 to TRBJ2-7, with D perhaps TRBD1 (5 bases). V dropped 5 bases and J dropped 2 bases, with 13 bases sitting between them. CDR1 and CDR2 (germline): MNHEY, SVGAGI. This CDR3 is 14 amino acids long. The CDR3 loop reads CASSRTQGTYEQYV. DNA of the CDR3: TGTGCCAGCAGTAGGACGCAGGGCACCTACGAGCAGTACGTC.

This clone has just one count. The genes are TRBV5-1 and TRBJ1-1; TRBD1 matches at 7 bases. Germline V gene data show CDR1 as SGHRS and CDR2 as YFSETQ. V dropped 5 bases and J dropped 5; count of bases not matched to a gene: 18. The CDR3 totals 17 residues. CDR3 loop: CASSRGRDRILGTEAFF. The DNA of the CDR3 is TGCGCCAGCAGTCGAGGCCGGGACAGAATATTGGGGACTGAAGCTTTCTTT. The entire variable domain, with the rest obtained from reference TRBV5-1 and TRBJ1-1, is as follows: KAGVTQTPRYLIKTRGQQVTLSCSPISGHRSVSWYQQTPGQGLQFLFEYFSETQRNKGNFPGRFSGRQFSNSRSEMNVSTLELGDSALYLCASSRGRDRILGTEAFFGQGTRLTVV.

This chain joins TRBV13 and TRBJ1-1, with D maybe TRBD1 (6 bases). Germline V gene data show CDR1 as PRHDT and CDR2 as FYEKMQ (reference sequence). The CDR3 is 14 residues long. Trimming shortened V by 7 bases and J by 1 base, and 13 bases separated the two germline ends. The chain's CDR3 is CASTPGTQNTEAFF. In DNA, the CDR3 is TGTGCCAGCACCCCCGGGACACAGAACACTGAAGCTTTCTTT. Based on the CDR3 plus reference TRBV13 and TRBJ1-1, the full variable domain is AAGVIQSPRHLIKEKRETATLKCYPIPRHDTVYWYQQGPGQDPQFLISFYEKMQSDKGSIPDRFSAQQFSDYHSELNMSSLELGDSALYFCASTPGTQNTEAFFGQGTRLTVV.

This chain links TRBV11-3 with TRBJ2-7; 8 positions agree with TRBD1. CDR3 size: 16 residues. Looked up from germline, CDR1 is SGHNT and CDR2 is YENEEA. V trimming: 7 bases; J trimming: 5 bases; junction bases outside the gene matches: 16. CDR3 amino acids: CASIEPRGDRGHEQYF. CDR3 coding DNA: TGTGCCAGCATCGAACCCCGGGGAGACAGGGGACACGAGCAGTACTTC.

V usage is TRBV27 and J usage is TRBJ1-2; D unresolved. V was cut by 0 bases and J by 8 bases, with 13 bases left in between. This CDR3 is built from 14 residues. Germline V gene data show CDR1 as MNHEY and CDR2 as SMNVEV (reference sequence). The CDR3, as DNA: TGTGCCAGCAGTTTATCCGTGGGCGCAAAGGGCTACACCTTC. Translation gives CASSLSVGAKGYTF.

This chain links TRBV4-1 with TRBJ2-1; TRBD2 aligns across 7 bases. V shed 0 bases, J shed 4 bases, and the junction held 12 bases outside the gene matches. CDR1 is MGHRA, CDR2 YSYEKL, per germline. The CDR3 spans 18 residues. In nucleotides, the CDR3 is TGCGCCAGCAGCCAAGATAGTCTGCGAGGGAGGGTTTACAATGAGCAGTTCTTC. Its protein product is CASSQDSLRGRVYNEQFF.

V gene TRBV3-1 (or the pseudogene TRBV3-2) combines with J gene TRBJ2-7; weak D call: TRBD2 (6 bases). The V end lost 5 bases, the J end lost 7 bases, and 18 bases lay between the germline ends. The CDR3 is 14 residues long. Per germline, CDR1 LGHDT and CDR2 YNNKEL (reference sequence). CDR3 bases: TGTGCCAGCAGCGCCCACGTGTTGGGGGGAGAGCAGTACTTC. Translation gives CASSAHVLGGEQYF.

The chain uses TRBV15 and TRBJ2-7, with TRBD2 identical over 8 bases. Germline CDR1 and CDR2: LNHNV and YYDKDF (reference sequence). With V trimmed by 3 bases and J by 6 bases, 10 bases remained unmatched. CDR3 size: 15 residues. CDR3 DNA: TGTGCCACCAGCAGCAGGACTAGCCCGCGGATCGAGCAGTACTTC. Its translation is CATSSRTSPRIEQYF.

This clone has only one observation. The chain employs TRBV7-2 and TRBJ2-5, with D tentatively TRBD2 (5 bases). Per the germline V gene, CDR1 is SGHTA and CDR2 is FQGNSA. Between the trimmed V and J ends, which lost 5 bases and 6 bases, there was a span of 16 bases. The CDR3 contains 14 residues. The CDR3 here is CASSPGLLWQTQYF. The CDR3 DNA is TGTGCCAGCAGCCCCGGACTCCTTTGGCAGACCCAGTACTTC.

This chain links TRBV11-2 with TRBJ2-3; 9 bases line up with TRBD1. Looked up from germline, CDR1 is SGHAT and CDR2 is FQNNGV. The CDR3 runs 14 residues. V was clipped by 6 bases and J by 4 bases; unmatched bases: 5. CDR3 in DNA: TGTGCCAGCAGGACAGGGGGTCGGCCAGATACGCAGTATTTT. This encodes CASRTGGRPDTQYF.